This record concerns one T cell receptor (beta chain) sequence. This clone was seen only once. Its antigen has not been determined. Per-base qualities were not stored, and no clone one base away is much larger. To be eligible, patients had to be adults with ileal or ileocolonic Crohn's disease and an indication for ileocolonic resection. Whole ileal mucosal biopsies were kept frozen at -80 degrees C prior to DNA extraction. Genomic DNA was extracted from frozen whole biopsies using a TRizol-based method and was quantified with a NanoDrop 2000 spectrophotometer. The source of the sample is a study of T cell repertoires in ileal Crohn's disease (dated by TCRdb to the late 2010s). Study-wide context: The median duration of disease was around 7.3 years, and at the time of surgery approximately 33% of patients were active smokers. A total of roughly 170 mucosal samples from 57 patients were sequenced, collected from several sites on the surgical specimen and at postoperative endoscopy. The study ran alongside a multicentre cohort designed to identify predictors of early endoscopic recurrence after ileocolonic resection. Every patient underwent surgery because of a complication, which was stricturing disease in approximately 61% of cases and penetrating disease in about 39%. Postoperative therapy was given to about half of the patients, with thiopurines administered to under 13 patients and anti-TNF agents administered to 15 to 20 patients. Endoscopic postoperative recurrence was defined as a Rutgeerts score above i0. A prospective multicentre cohort supplied the 55 to 60 Crohn's disease patients whose TCR repertoires were analysed.

What the authors observed across the whole study: Only a subgroup of patients, of unstated size, had mucosal CD4 and CD8 T cells sorted and sequenced. Endoscopic recurrence was found to be associated with higher high-frequency clone percentages at surgery, and recurrence was observed in all patients with clonality above 26.8% (18/57). Compared with non-smokers, patients who were active smokers at surgery showed a significantly higher proportion of clonal expansions (approximately 26% vs 20%, p=0.02). Sorted CD8 T cells carried more high-frequency clones than CD4 T cells, suggesting mucosal expansions were mainly CD8.

The germline V gene (reference sequence) specifies WNHNN as CDR1 and SYGVQD as CDR2. The CDR3, from cysteine to phenylalanine, totals 17 residues. The sequence is cut down to CDR3 DNA, 51 bases in frame from base 1. V gives up 4 bases and J gives up 4 bases, and the segment between their germline ends measures 22 bases. For commercial TCRB immunosequencing, about 500 nanograms of biopsy DNA were submitted for each sample. CDR3 regions were amplified from genomic DNA by Adaptive Biotechnology using a two-step, amplification bias-controlled multiplex PCR. The first PCR used primers for every V and J gene segment; the second PCR added barcodes and Illumina adapters. CDR3 libraries were sequenced on an Illumina instrument. Per the authors' processing: The analysis used both the pipelines supplied by the vendor and custom analysis of the raw data in R/Bioconductor with R version 3.3.0. Clonality, which ranges from 0 to 1, was calculated as the inverse of the normalised Shannon entropy across all productive clones. The repertoire share taken up by the top 100 clones defined high-frequency clones, and only clones that passed a 95% confidence test were kept. The Simpson index measured repertoire diversity, and the Morisita-Horn index measured overlap between samples. Sourced from immuneACCESS, this table was stored by TCRdb with only in-frame sequences that have V and J called. A share of the clones is absent; for the studies checked, an unresolved V gene accounts for under half, and the remainder has no known explanation. D and trimming were read from the DNA, whereas the V and J calls and clone size are those reported in that table. The sample table holds roughly 4,700 clones, of which around 83% were seen once. Approximately 12% of the sample is taken by the ten largest.

The clonotype was recovered from an adult with Crohn's disease. In this chain, TRBV10-1 is recombined with TRBJ1-2; the D gene is unclear. The sample was ileal tissue. The sequenced DNA: TGCGCCAGCAGTGCCTCAAGAAGATCGCGAAAGATCTATGGCTACACCTTC. Its coded protein is CASSASRRSRKIYGYTF.